The 19 T cell receptor beta chains given below trace back to one sample, sequenced in a study of T cells in Graves' hyperthyroidism and ophthalmopathy. RNA transcripts yielded amplified TCR beta CDR3 regions. A first-round RT-PCR of the TCR CDR3 used the HTBI primer set. TCRdb analysed the multiplex PCR reads with MiXCR anew, one entry per CDR3 protein. The top ten clones hold roughly 19% of a sample with 550,000 to 600,000 distinct CDR3 sequences, 46% of them seen once. The sample taken for sequencing was peripheral blood or thyroid tissue (not recorded which). The receptors were gathered from an adult woman with Graves' disease, either hyperthyroidism or ophthalmopathy (not recorded which).

This clonotype occurred many times. The V gene is TRBV11-2, the J gene TRBJ2-2; D ambiguous. The CDR3 spans 14 residues. V shed 5 bases and J shed 1 base, with 8 bases lying between them. The germline CDR1 and CDR2 sequences are SGHAT and FQNNGV. CDR3 residues: CASSVSGNTGELFF. Written as DNA, the CDR3 is TGTGCCAGCAGCGTCTCGGGGAACACCGGGGAGCTGTTTTTT.

There are many counts of this clonotype. The gene calls are TRBV20-1 and TRBJ1-1; the match to TRBD1 covers 7 bases. The CDR3 is 13 residues long. In germline, CDR1 is DFQATT, CDR2 SNEGSKA (reference sequence). V shed 5 bases, J shed 8 bases, and the junction held 11 bases outside the gene matches. The CDR3 loop is CSAPLFQGGEAFF. CDR3 nucleotide sequence: TGCAGTGCTCCGCTTTTTCAGGGGGGGGAAGCTTTCTTT.

The table lists this clonotype with a count of one. The V call is TRBV5-1, the J call TRBJ1-1; 7 bases fit TRBD1. In germline, CDR1 is SGHRS, CDR2 YFSETQ. The CDR3 length is 15 residues. J gave up 4 bases and V 0 bases, and 6 bases lay outside the gene matches. The CDR3, as DNA: TGCGCCAGCAGCTTGGCAGGGGGTTTGGGCACTGAAGCTTTCTTT. The encoded protein is CASSLAGGLGTEAFF. Full variable domain (missing parts from reference TRBV5-1 and TRBJ1-1): KAGVTQTPRYLIKTRGQQVTLSCSPISGHRSVSWYQQTPGQGLQFLFEYFSETQRNKGNFPGRFSGRQFSNSRSEMNVSTLELGDSALYLCASSLAGGLGTEAFFGQGTRLTVV.

On this clonotype itself: This sequence may be a read error, since a much larger clone differs from it by one base. The rearrangement links TRBV7-3 to TRBJ2-2, with 7 nucleotides matching TRBD1. With V trimmed by 5 bases and J by 4 bases, 4 bases remained unmatched. The CDR3 sequence is 14 residues long. From germline, CDR1 is SGHTA and CDR2 FQGTGA. CDR3 protein: CASSRGQITGELFF. The CDR3 DNA sequence: TGTGCCAGCAGCCGGGGACAGATCACCGGGGAGCTGTTTTTT.

This clonotype was seen only a few times. This sequence may be a read error, since a much larger clone differs from it by one base. V gene TRBV24-1 combines with J gene TRBJ2-5; the D is unclear. The CDR3 spans 13 residues. Germline lookup yields CDR1 KGHDR and CDR2 SFDVKD. CDR3 bases: TGTGCCATCAGTGCACTCCGAGGTGGGACCCAGTACTTC. Its protein is CAISALRGGTQYF.

Only a few counts were recorded for this clonotype. V usage is TRBV7-9 and J usage is TRBJ1-2; D is undetermined. The V gene lost 5 bases and the J gene lost 8 bases, with 9 bases spanning the gap. Germline V gene lookup returns CDR1 SEHNR and CDR2 FQNEAQ (reference sequence). This CDR3 has 11 residues. CDR3 protein: CASSITSGYTF. In nucleotides, the CDR3 is TGTGCCAGCAGCATAACATCAGGCTACACCTTC. The full variable domain, completed using reference TRBV7-9 and TRBJ1-2, is DTGVSQNPRHKITKRGQNVTFRCDPISEHNRLYWYRQTLGQGPEFLTYFQNEAQLEKSRLLSDRFSAERPKGSFSTLEIQRTEQGDSAMYLCASSITSGYTFGSGTRLTVV.

J is TRBJ1-6 and V is TRBV7-9; tentative D call: TRBD1 (5 bases). V was shortened by 3 bases and J by 9 bases, with 15 bases between the two germline ends. Per germline, CDR1 SEHNR and CDR2 FQNEAQ (reference sequence). CDR3 length: 15 residues. The CDR3 DNA reads as TGTGCCAGCAGCTTTAGCGGGGCAGGGTCTTCACCCCTCCACTTT. It translates to CASSFSGAGSSPLHF.

This clonotype was detected many times. This rearrangement joins TRBV5-1 to TRBJ1-4; no firm D call. Germline-derived CDR1 and CDR2 are SGHRS and YFSETQ. Trimming pared 0 bases from V and 6 bases from J, leaving 9 bases between. This CDR3 contains 14 residues. CDR3 in DNA: TGCGCCAGCAGCTTGGATACGGGTGATGAAAAACTGTTTTTT. This sequence encodes CASSLDTGDEKLFF.

V and J are TRBV29-1 and TRBJ2-7, with 8 bases lining up with TRBD1. CDR1 is SQVTM and CDR2 is ANQGSEA in the germline V gene. The CDR3 has 13 amino acids. V lost 7 bases to trimming and J lost 2 bases; unmatched junction nucleotides: 7. CDR3 in DNA: TGCAGCGCAGGGACAGGAGCAGCCTACGAGCAGTACTTC. It specifies CSAGTGAAYEQYF.

This clonotype showed up many times. The chain couples TRBV2 to TRBJ1-1; TRBD1 agrees at 7 bases. This CDR3 region has 11 residues. Germline V CDR1 and CDR2: SNHLY, FYNNEI. J was trimmed by 11 bases and V by 6 bases; bases with no gene match: 6. CDR3 bases: TGTGCCAGCAGCTCTGGACAGGAGGCTTTCTTT. Translated, it gives CASSSGQEAFF. The full variable domain, with the rest looked up from reference TRBV2 and TRBJ1-1, is EPEVTQTPSHQVTQMGQEVILRCVPISNHLYFYWYRQILGQKVEFLVSFYNNEISEKSEIFDDQFSVERPDGSNFTLKIRSTKLEDSAMYFCASSSGQEAFFGQGTRLTVV.

This clonotype was picked up a small number of times. J is TRBJ2-5 and V is TRBV7-2; tentatively, D is TRBD1 (6 bases). The germline V gene encodes CDR1 SGHTA and CDR2 FQGNSA. Trimming shortened V by 3 bases and J by 2 bases, and 13 bases separated the two germline ends. The CDR3 has 15 residues. The CDR3 DNA is TGTGCCAGCAGCTTGGTTGGCAGGGGACAAGAGACCCAGTACTTC. This codes for CASSLVGRGQETQYF.

This clonotype was seen repeatedly, ten times or more. The V gene is TRBV12-3 or TRBV12-4, the J gene TRBJ1-1; D may be TRBD1 (5 bases). Trimming cost V 3 bases and J 11 bases, with 19 bases left between them. The CDR3 spans 14 residues. CDR3 coding DNA: TGTGCCAGCAGTTTTACGGCAGGGTTTGATGGGGCTTTCTTT. As protein: CASSFTAGFDGAFF.

The chain carries TRBV12-3 or TRBV12-4 and TRBJ2-7; D may be TRBD1 (5 bases). Trimming took off 4 bases at V and 6 bases at J, with 16 bases between the two ends. This CDR3 has 14 amino acids. In DNA form, the CDR3 reads TGTGCCAGCAGTTCCACTCAGACAGTGTCCGAGCAGTACTTC. Protein sequence: CASSSTQTVSEQYF.

Many counts were recorded for this clonotype. V is TRBV7-8 and J is TRBJ2-7; unclear D gene. Trimming left V 7 bases short and J 3 bases short, with 13 bases between. The CDR3 runs to 13 residues. Germline V CDR1 and CDR2: SGHVS, FQNEAQ. The CDR3 here is CASTSGDFYEQYF. The CDR3 DNA follows: TGTGCCAGCACTTCAGGTGATTTCTACGAGCAGTACTTC.

A note on this clonotype: With a much larger clone just one base away, this may be a read error. The chain employs TRBV10-3 and TRBJ1-4; 10 nucleotides match TRBD1. After removal of 6 bases from V and 6 bases from J, the junction contained 4 bases not matched to a gene. Germline V CDR1 and CDR2: ENHRY, SYGVKD. CDR3 length: 14 amino acids. As DNA, the CDR3 is TGTGCCATCAGAAGGACAGGGGGTCATGAAAAACTGTTTTTT. This translates into CAIRRTGGHEKLFF.

In this sample, this clonotype turned up a few times. The CDR3 here is CATKRGALRISYEQYF. CDR3 DNA sequence: TGTGCCACCAAGCGAGGGGCCCTTAGGATTTCCTACGAGCAGTACTTC. The rearrangement joins TRBV28 to TRBJ2-7; D tentatively reads TRBD1 or TRBD2 (5 bases each). V was cut by 10 bases and J by 1 base, with 23 bases left in between. Germline V gene sequence: CDR1 MDHEN, CDR2 SYDVKM. CDR3 length: 16 residues.

This clonotype was seen repeatedly, ten times or more. The chain has TRBV7-2 and TRBJ2-2, with 9 bases fitting TRBD1. The V segment lost 1 base and the J segment 4 bases; nucleotides outside the gene matches: 13. Per germline, CDR1 SGHTA and CDR2 FQGNSA. CDR3 length: 19 residues. The CDR3 here is CASSLGLYRGLIVTGELFF. As DNA, the CDR3 is TGTGCCAGCAGCTTAGGCTTGTACAGGGGGCTTATAGTCACCGGGGAGCTGTTTTTT.

As regards this clonotype: The CDR3 ends on some other residue instead of the conserved phenylalanine or tryptophan, so this is likely a read error. This chain joins TRBV18 and TRBJ2-6; D remains ambiguous. The CDR3 has 15 residues. Trimming removed 0 bases at V and 0 bases at J, with 3 bases between. The germline V gene has CDR1 KGHSH and CDR2 LQKENI. The CDR3 nucleotides are TGTGCCAGCTCACCACCTAACTCTGGGGCCAACGTCCTGACTCTC. This sequence encodes CASSPPNSGANVLTL.

The sample holds many counts of this clonotype. The chain has TRBV20-1 and TRBJ1-3, with D unresolved. The CDR3 totals 13 residues. Germline V CDR1 and CDR2: DFQATT, SNEGSKA (reference sequence). Trimming took off 4 bases at V and 4 bases at J, with 11 bases between the two ends. The CDR3 coding sequence is TGCAGTGCTATCCCCCCGGGAGGAAACACCATATATTTT. Translated: CSAIPPGGNTIYF.